This is a list of T cell receptor beta chains from one sample in a study of cytomegalovirus exposure and HLA in healthy donors. Profiling relied on immunoSEQ multiplex PCR, and the TCRdb table lists in-frame clones only, not all of them. The data show approximately 240,000 clones, with about 89% seen just once and approximately 1% held by the top ten. Sequenced: PBMCs. Every receptor here comes from a woman aged 18-35 years in good health and CMV-seronegative. CDR3s include the opening cysteine and the closing phenylalanine or tryptophan. Fields, in order: V gene, J gene, D gene, clone size, CDR3 protein, CDR3 DNA. A D gene is named only where the DNA matches it firmly. Only part of the rows carry a size: once, few, many, or a class if the clone is expanded.

v_call: TRBV7-9
j_call: TRBJ1-2
d_call: .
clone_size: .
cdr3_aa: CASSLSQSGVGYTF
cdr3_nt: TGTGCCAGCAGCTTGAGCCAATCAGGGGTAGGCTACACCTTC

v_call: TRBV18
j_call: TRBJ2-5
d_call: TRBD2
clone_size: .
cdr3_aa: CASSPWASGRVGQETQYF
cdr3_nt: TGTGCCAGCTCACCTTGGGCTAGCGGGAGAGTTGGCCAAGAGACCCAGTACTTC

v_call: TRBV5-4
j_call: TRBJ2-7
d_call: .
clone_size: .
cdr3_aa: CASSLEQGGYEQYF
cdr3_nt: TGTGCCAGCAGCTTGGAACAGGGTGGCTACGAGCAGTACTTC

v_call: TRBV19
j_call: TRBJ1-1
d_call: .
clone_size: .
cdr3_aa: CASSEDVNTEAFF
cdr3_nt: TGTGCCAGTAGTGAGGATGTGAACACTGAAGCTTTCTTT

v_call: TRBV6-1
j_call: TRBJ1-1
d_call: .
clone_size: few
cdr3_aa: CASSWTRQNTEAFF
cdr3_nt: TGTGCCAGCAGTTGGACACGCCAGAACACTGAAGCTTTCTTT

v_call: TRBV19
j_call: TRBJ2-2
d_call: TRBD2
clone_size: .
cdr3_aa: CASSIGRGVAGELFF
cdr3_nt: TGTGCCAGTAGTATCGGGCGGGGGGTTGCCGGGGAGCTGTTTTTT

v_call: TRBV4-2
j_call: TRBJ2-2
d_call: .
clone_size: once
cdr3_aa: CASSQPIGKQGTGELFF
cdr3_nt: TGTGCCAGCAGCCAGCCCATAGGGAAGCAGGGCACCGGGGAGCTGTTTTTT

v_call: TRBV10-1
j_call: TRBJ2-7
d_call: .
clone_size: .
cdr3_aa: CASSEVEGSEQYF
cdr3_nt: TGCGCCAGCAGTGAAGTCGAGGGAAGCGAGCAGTACTTC

v_call: TRBV4-2
j_call: TRBJ2-3
d_call: TRBD1
clone_size: once
cdr3_aa: CASSQGWGTGFMASFTDTQYF
cdr3_nt: TGTGCCAGCAGCCAAGGATGGGGGACAGGGTTTATGGCTAGCTTCACAGATACGCAGTATTTT

v_call: TRBV5-4
j_call: TRBJ2-7
d_call: TRBD1
clone_size: .
cdr3_aa: CASSLGTGAGEQYF
cdr3_nt: TGTGCCAGCAGCCTAGGGACAGGGGCAGGTGAGCAGTACTTC

v_call: TRBV18
j_call: TRBJ2-2
d_call: TRBD1
clone_size: .
cdr3_aa: CASSPRQGDTGELFF
cdr3_nt: TGTGCCAGCTCACCACGACAGGGGGACACCGGGGAGCTGTTTTTT

v_call: TRBV6-5
j_call: TRBJ2-3
d_call: TRBD2
clone_size: .
cdr3_aa: CASSYSGAGGTDTQYF
cdr3_nt: TGTGCCAGCAGTTACTCAGGAGCGGGGGGCACAGATACGCAGTATTTT

v_call: TRBV15
j_call: TRBJ2-2
d_call: TRBD2
clone_size: .
cdr3_aa: CATRGYDSGGPGELFF
cdr3_nt: TGTGCCACCAGGGGTTATGATAGCGGGGGTCCCGGGGAGCTGTTTTTT

v_call: TRBV27
j_call: TRBJ2-7
d_call: TRBD2
clone_size: .
cdr3_aa: CASRGLAGGQDEQYF
cdr3_nt: TGTGCCAGCAGGGGACTAGCGGGGGGCCAAGACGAGCAGTACTTC

v_call: TRBV4-2
j_call: TRBJ2-7
d_call: TRBD2
clone_size: .
cdr3_aa: CASSPKVAGGPYEQYF
cdr3_nt: TGTGCCAGCAGCCCCAAGGTGGCGGGAGGGCCCTACGAGCAGTACTTC

v_call: TRBV5-4
j_call: TRBJ1-2
d_call: TRBD1
clone_size: .
cdr3_aa: CASSFRTGWDYGYTF
cdr3_nt: TGTGCCAGCAGCTTCCGGACAGGGTGGGACTATGGCTACACCTTC

v_call: TRBV10-2
j_call: TRBJ2-7
d_call: TRBD2
clone_size: .
cdr3_aa: CATREYLAATKGEQYF
cdr3_nt: TGCGCCACCAGAGAATATCTAGCGGCCACCAAGGGCGAGCAGTACTTC

v_call: TRBV5-5
j_call: TRBJ2-1
d_call: TRBD2
clone_size: .
cdr3_aa: CASSTGTSGGYEQFF
cdr3_nt: TGTGCCAGCAGCACCGGGACTAGCGGGGGGTATGAGCAGTTCTTC

v_call: TRBV6-6
j_call: TRBJ1-1
d_call: TRBD1
clone_size: .
cdr3_aa: CASSTGTGVTEAFF
cdr3_nt: TGTGCCAGCAGTACCGGGACAGGGGTTACTGAAGCTTTCTTT

v_call: TRBV4-1
j_call: TRBJ2-1
d_call: .
clone_size: .
cdr3_aa: CASSGHRTRNEQFF
cdr3_nt: TGCGCCAGCAGCGGCCACAGAACTAGAAACGAGCAGTTCTTC

v_call: TRBV6-6
j_call: TRBJ2-1
d_call: .
clone_size: few
cdr3_aa: CASSVGELQFF
cdr3_nt: TGTGCCAGCAGTGTTGGGGAGCTGCAGTTCTTC

v_call: TRBV18
j_call: TRBJ1-6
d_call: .
clone_size: .
cdr3_aa: CASSPRTDSPLHF
cdr3_nt: TGTGCCAGCTCACCGAGGACAGACTCACCCCTCCACTTT

v_call: TRBV4-3
j_call: TRBJ2-3
d_call: .
clone_size: .
cdr3_aa: CASSQDLIADTQYF
cdr3_nt: TGCGCCAGCAGCCAAGATCTTATAGCAGATACGCAGTATTTT

v_call: TRBV5-1
j_call: TRBJ1-1
d_call: .
clone_size: once
cdr3_aa: CASSLASNTEAFF
cdr3_nt: TGCGCCAGCAGCTTGGCCTCTAACACTGAAGCTTTCTTT

v_call: TRBV21-1
j_call: TRBJ2-3
d_call: .
clone_size: .
cdr3_aa: CASIPGPGTDTQYF
cdr3_nt: TGTGCCAGCATCCCGGGCCCGGGGACAGATACGCAGTATTTT

v_call: TRBV7-8
j_call: TRBJ1-5
d_call: TRBD1
clone_size: .
cdr3_aa: CASSNGQGRNQPQHF
cdr3_nt: TGTGCCAGCAGCAACGGACAGGGGCGGAATCAGCCCCAGCATTTT

v_call: TRBV7-9
j_call: TRBJ1-4
d_call: TRBD1
clone_size: .
cdr3_aa: CASSLTGTVNEKLFF
cdr3_nt: TGTGCCAGCAGCTTGACCGGGACAGTGAATGAAAAACTGTTTTTT

v_call: TRBV5-1
j_call: TRBJ1-5
d_call: .
clone_size: .
cdr3_aa: CASSLDGTVGQPQHF
cdr3_nt: TGCGCCAGCAGCTTGGATGGCACAGTTGGCCAGCCCCAGCATTTT

v_call: TRBV10-1
j_call: TRBJ2-5
d_call: TRBD2
clone_size: .
cdr3_aa: CASSATGTSGSVKTQYF
cdr3_nt: TGCGCCAGCAGTGCGACCGGGACTAGCGGGAGTGTGAAGACCCAGTACTTC

v_call: TRBV5-8
j_call: TRBJ2-7
d_call: TRBD1
clone_size: .
cdr3_aa: CASSLYRGNYEQYF
cdr3_nt: TGTGCCAGCAGCTTGTACAGGGGAAACTACGAGCAGTACTTC

v_call: TRBV27
j_call: TRBJ1-1
d_call: TRBD1
clone_size: .
cdr3_aa: CASYQTGVVTVNTEAFF
cdr3_nt: TGTGCCAGTTATCAAACAGGGGTAGTAACGGTGAACACTGAAGCTTTCTTT

v_call: TRBV19
j_call: TRBJ1-2
d_call: TRBD1
clone_size: .
cdr3_aa: CASSTWTGLDYGYTF
cdr3_nt: TGTGCCAGTAGTACCTGGACAGGGTTAGACTATGGCTACACCTTC

v_call: TRBV7-2
j_call: TRBJ1-1
d_call: .
clone_size: few
cdr3_aa: CASSRGAEAFF
cdr3_nt: TGTGCCAGCAGCCGGGGGGCTGAAGCTTTCTTT

v_call: TRBV5-4
j_call: TRBJ1-4
d_call: .
clone_size: once
cdr3_aa: CASSKMNSVVNEKLFF
cdr3_nt: TGTGCCAGCAGCAAGATGAACAGTGTGGTCAATGAAAAACTGTTTTTT

v_call: TRBV7-7
j_call: TRBJ2-5
d_call: TRBD1
clone_size: .
cdr3_aa: CASSPGQGPGETQYF
cdr3_nt: TGTGCCAGCAGCCCAGGACAGGGGCCTGGGGAGACCCAGTACTTC

v_call: TRBV2
j_call: TRBJ2-3
d_call: TRBD1
clone_size: .
cdr3_aa: CASSWQGAKADTQYF
cdr3_nt: TGTGCCAGCAGTTGGCAGGGGGCGAAGGCAGATACGCAGTATTTT

v_call: TRBV7-9
j_call: TRBJ1-2
d_call: .
clone_size: .
cdr3_aa: CASSLQGVHGYTF
cdr3_nt: TGTGCCAGCAGCTTGCAAGGGGTTCATGGCTACACCTTC

v_call: TRBV4-3
j_call: TRBJ2-5
d_call: .
clone_size: .
cdr3_aa: CASSLRTGTRETQYF
cdr3_nt: TGCGCCAGCTCTCTCCGGACGGGGACACGGGAGACCCAGTACTTC

v_call: TRBV6-5
j_call: TRBJ2-7
d_call: TRBD1
clone_size: .
cdr3_aa: CASKPGTGSYEQYF
cdr3_nt: TGTGCCAGCAAACCCGGGACAGGGTCTTACGAGCAGTACTTC

v_call: TRBV20-1
j_call: TRBJ1-1
d_call: .
clone_size: .
cdr3_aa: CSARTNFEAFF
cdr3_nt: TGCAGTGCTCGAACTAACTTTGAAGCTTTCTTT

v_call: TRBV7-9
j_call: TRBJ2-5
d_call: .
clone_size: .
cdr3_aa: CASSLYSTETQYF
cdr3_nt: TGTGCCAGCAGCTTGTACAGTACAGAGACCCAGTACTTC

v_call: TRBV5-4
j_call: TRBJ2-1
d_call: .
clone_size: .
cdr3_aa: CASSLRESWVF
cdr3_nt: TGTGCCAGCAGCTTGCGGGAATCTTGGGTCTTC

v_call: TRBV6-5
j_call: TRBJ2-7
d_call: .
clone_size: .
cdr3_aa: CASSFGASYEQYF
cdr3_nt: TGTGCCAGCAGTTTCGGAGCCTCCTACGAGCAGTACTTC

v_call: TRBV6-5
j_call: TRBJ1-1
d_call: TRBD1
clone_size: .
cdr3_aa: CASTTPQGATEAFF
cdr3_nt: TGTGCCAGCACCACACCGCAGGGGGCCACTGAAGCTTTCTTT

v_call: TRBV19
j_call: TRBJ2-7
d_call: .
clone_size: .
cdr3_aa: CASSIGIYSYEQYF
cdr3_nt: TGTGCCAGTAGTATAGGCATCTACTCCTACGAGCAGTACTTC

v_call: TRBV7-9
j_call: TRBJ1-1
d_call: .
clone_size: .
cdr3_aa: CASSLALNTEAFF
cdr3_nt: TGTGCCAGCAGCTTAGCCCTCAACACTGAAGCTTTCTTT

v_call: TRBV11-3
j_call: TRBJ2-1
d_call: .
clone_size: .
cdr3_aa: CASSLGQGRSDEQFF
cdr3_nt: TGTGCCAGCAGCTTAGGGCAGGGCCGCTCAGATGAGCAGTTCTTC

v_call: TRBV27
j_call: TRBJ2-7
d_call: .
clone_size: .
cdr3_aa: CASSRPGTLAYEQYF
cdr3_nt: TGTGCCAGCAGCCGACCCGGGACTCTTGCCTACGAGCAGTACTTC

v_call: TRBV7-9
j_call: TRBJ1-3
d_call: .
clone_size: .
cdr3_aa: CASSPKGSGGNTIYF
cdr3_nt: TGTGCCAGCAGCCCCAAGGGCTCGGGAGGAAACACCATATATTTT

v_call: TRBV2
j_call: TRBJ1-3
d_call: .
clone_size: .
cdr3_aa: CASRGGSGNTIYF
cdr3_nt: TGTGCCAGCAGAGGAGGCTCTGGAAACACCATATATTTT

v_call: TRBV5-4
j_call: TRBJ2-3
d_call: TRBD2
clone_size: .
cdr3_aa: CASSLSPSGMKDTQYF
cdr3_nt: TGTGCCAGCAGCTTGTCCCCTAGCGGGATGAAAGATACGCAGTATTTT

v_call: TRBV10-3
j_call: TRBJ2-7
d_call: .
clone_size: .
cdr3_aa: CAISDSHAQIGGEQYF
cdr3_nt: TGTGCCATCAGTGATTCCCACGCACAAATCGGAGGCGAGCAGTACTTC

v_call: TRBV10-1
j_call: TRBJ2-2
d_call: .
clone_size: .
cdr3_aa: CASSVLPAGELFF
cdr3_nt: TGCGCCAGCAGTGTACTGCCGGCCGGGGAGCTGTTTTTT

v_call: TRBV6-1
j_call: TRBJ2-5
d_call: TRBD1
clone_size: .
cdr3_aa: CASSEAGGGRKTQYF
cdr3_nt: TGTGCCAGCAGTGAGGCAGGGGGCGGAAGGAAGACCCAGTACTTC

v_call: TRBV7-7
j_call: TRBJ1-4
d_call: .
clone_size: once
cdr3_aa: CASYSTTNEKLFF
cdr3_nt: TGTGCCAGCTACAGTACAACTAATGAAAAACTGTTTTTT

v_call: TRBV7-2
j_call: TRBJ2-3
d_call: TRBD2
clone_size: .
cdr3_aa: CASSPMGGGTDTQYF
cdr3_nt: TGTGCCAGCAGCCCGATGGGGGGGGGAACAGATACGCAGTATTTT

v_call: TRBV27
j_call: TRBJ2-1
d_call: TRBD2
clone_size: .
cdr3_aa: CASRGLAGGQDEQFF
cdr3_nt: TGTGCCAGCAGGGGACTAGCGGGAGGTCAGGATGAGCAGTTCTTC

v_call: TRBV27
j_call: TRBJ1-5
d_call: TRBD1
clone_size: .
cdr3_aa: CASSPIGQGIQPQHF
cdr3_nt: TGTGCCAGCAGCCCAATCGGACAGGGTATCCAGCCCCAGCATTTT

v_call: TRBV7-9
j_call: TRBJ2-7
d_call: TRBD2
clone_size: .
cdr3_aa: CASSSGLAGGLYEQYF
cdr3_nt: TGTGCCAGCAGCTCAGGCTTAGCGGGAGGGCTCTACGAGCAGTACTTC